The TCR beta chain described here comes from a study of cytomegalovirus exposure and HLA in healthy donors. Study details: The 95 to 150 validation repertoires used the same platform as the 550 to 750 first-cohort repertoires, a later analysis reported.

TCRdb's table, derived via immunoSEQ multiplex PCR, lists solely in-frame clones and lacks some. The sample lists 90,000 to 150,000 clones; around 87% were seen once. Trimming removed 2 bases from V and 5 bases from J; junction bases left unmatched: 5. This CDR3 has 16 amino acids. Germline lookup yields CDR1 SGDLS and CDR2 YYNGEE. This clone has only one observation. The donors were in the 120-subject validation cohort; that cohort was separate from the approximately 700-subject first cohort. The source material was PBMCs. The V and J genes are TRBV9 and TRBJ2-1; 12 bases align to TRBD2. The clonotype comes from a woman aged 18-29 years in good health and CMV-seropositive. CDR3 sequence: CASSVLTSGGHNEQFF. As DNA, the CDR3 is TGTGCCAGCAGCGTGTTGACTAGCGGGGGCCACAATGAGCAGTTCTTC.